Given below is one T cell receptor (beta chain) in context. Stated treatment: randomized to nivolumab then ipilimumab (arm A) or the reverse (arm B). This entry comes from a study of sequential checkpoint blockade in melanoma. Study overall: First-line arms were nivolumab then ipilimumab, or the reverse, randomized 1:1.

Libraries were prepared by immunoSEQ multiplex PCR; TCRdb keeps only in-frame clonotypes and omits some of them. The sample carries roughly 16,000 clones, 60% to 75% recorded once. CDR1 and CDR2 from the germline V gene are MNHNY and SVGAGI (reference sequence). Trimming removed 6 bases from V and 5 bases from J; junction bases left unmatched: 11. The length of the CDR3 is 15 residues. The chain has TRBV6-6 and TRBJ2-5, with 8 positions matching TRBD1. This receptor was taken from a human donor with melanoma. Material: CD8+ T cells sorted from blood (inferred from file names), obtained from a patient given nivolumab and ipilimumab in sequence. This CDR3 reads CASSPGTGTGETQYF. DNA of the CDR3: TGTGCCAGCAGCCCGGGGACAGGTACTGGCGAGACCCAGTACTTC.